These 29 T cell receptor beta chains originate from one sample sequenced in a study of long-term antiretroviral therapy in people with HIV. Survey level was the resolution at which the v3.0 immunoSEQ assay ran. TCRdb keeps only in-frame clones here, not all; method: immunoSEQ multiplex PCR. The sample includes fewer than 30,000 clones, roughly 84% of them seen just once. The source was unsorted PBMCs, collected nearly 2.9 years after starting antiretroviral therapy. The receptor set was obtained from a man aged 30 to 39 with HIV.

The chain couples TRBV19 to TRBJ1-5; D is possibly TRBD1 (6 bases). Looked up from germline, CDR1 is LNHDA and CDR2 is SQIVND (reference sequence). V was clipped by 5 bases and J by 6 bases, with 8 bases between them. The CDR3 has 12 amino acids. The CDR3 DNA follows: TGTGCCAGTAGTGACAGGTCTCAGCCCCAGCATTTT. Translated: CASSDRSQPQHF.

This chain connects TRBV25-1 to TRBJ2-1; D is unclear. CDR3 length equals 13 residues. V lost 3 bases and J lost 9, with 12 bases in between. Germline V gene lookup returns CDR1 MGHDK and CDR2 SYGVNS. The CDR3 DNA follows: TGTGCCAGCAGTGACAGGTCGAGAGGTGAGCAGTTCTTC. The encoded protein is CASSDRSRGEQFF.

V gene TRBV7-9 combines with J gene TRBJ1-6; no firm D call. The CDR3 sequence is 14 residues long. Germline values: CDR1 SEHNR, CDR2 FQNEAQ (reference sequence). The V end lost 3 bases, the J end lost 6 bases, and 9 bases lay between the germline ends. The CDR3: CASSLERSNSPLHF. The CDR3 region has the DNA TGTGCCAGCAGCTTGGAGAGGAGTAATTCACCCCTCCACTTT.

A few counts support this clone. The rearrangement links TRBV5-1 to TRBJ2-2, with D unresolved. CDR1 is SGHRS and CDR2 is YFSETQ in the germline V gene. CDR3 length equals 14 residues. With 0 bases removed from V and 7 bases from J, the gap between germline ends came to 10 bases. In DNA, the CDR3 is TGCGCCAGCAGCTTGGGGCAGGTCGGCGGGGAGCTGTTTTTT. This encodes CASSLGQVGGELFF.

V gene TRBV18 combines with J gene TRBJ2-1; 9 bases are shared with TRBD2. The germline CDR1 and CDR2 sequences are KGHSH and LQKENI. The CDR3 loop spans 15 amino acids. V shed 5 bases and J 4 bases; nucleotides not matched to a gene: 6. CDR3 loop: CASSREAGGYNEQFF. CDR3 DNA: TGTGCCAGCTCAAGAGAAGCGGGGGGTTACAATGAGCAGTTCTTC.

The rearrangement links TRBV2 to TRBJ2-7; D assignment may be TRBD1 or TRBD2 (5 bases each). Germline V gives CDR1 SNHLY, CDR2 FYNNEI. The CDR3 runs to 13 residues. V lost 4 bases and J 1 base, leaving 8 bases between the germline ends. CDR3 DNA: TGTGCCAGCAGTGGGGGGATTTCCTACGAGCAGTACTTC. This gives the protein CASSGGISYEQYF. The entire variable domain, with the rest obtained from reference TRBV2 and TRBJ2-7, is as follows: EPEVTQTPSHQVTQMGQEVILRCVPISNHLYFYWYRQILGQKVEFLVSFYNNEISEKSEIFDDQFSVERPDGSNFTLKIRSTKLEDSAMYFCASSGGISYEQYFGPGTRLTVT.

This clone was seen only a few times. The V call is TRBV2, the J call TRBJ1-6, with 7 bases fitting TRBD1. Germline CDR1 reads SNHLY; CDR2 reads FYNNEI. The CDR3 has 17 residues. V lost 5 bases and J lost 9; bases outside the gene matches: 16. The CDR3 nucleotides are TGTGCCAGCAGTCCTCTCCCAATGACAGGGCTGAGTTCACCCCTCCACTTT. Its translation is CASSPLPMTGLSSPLHF.

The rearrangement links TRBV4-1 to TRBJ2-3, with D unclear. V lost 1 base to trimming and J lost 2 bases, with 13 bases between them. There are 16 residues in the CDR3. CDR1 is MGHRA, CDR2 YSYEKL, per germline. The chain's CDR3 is CASSQVNLVSTDTQYF. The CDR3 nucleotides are TGCGCCAGCAGCCAAGTGAATCTAGTCTCCACAGATACGCAGTATTTT.

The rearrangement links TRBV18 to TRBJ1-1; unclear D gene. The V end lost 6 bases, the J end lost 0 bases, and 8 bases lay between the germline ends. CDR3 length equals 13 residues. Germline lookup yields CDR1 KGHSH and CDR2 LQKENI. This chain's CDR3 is CASSLDMNTEAFF. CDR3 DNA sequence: TGTGCCAGCTCCCTCGACATGAACACTGAAGCTTTCTTT.

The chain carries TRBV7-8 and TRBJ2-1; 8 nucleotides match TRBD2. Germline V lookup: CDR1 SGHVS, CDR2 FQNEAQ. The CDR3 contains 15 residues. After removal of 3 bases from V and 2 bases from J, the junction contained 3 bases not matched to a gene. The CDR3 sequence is CASSFSGGPYNEQFF. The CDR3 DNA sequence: TGTGCCAGCAGCTTCAGCGGGGGCCCCTACAATGAGCAGTTCTTC.

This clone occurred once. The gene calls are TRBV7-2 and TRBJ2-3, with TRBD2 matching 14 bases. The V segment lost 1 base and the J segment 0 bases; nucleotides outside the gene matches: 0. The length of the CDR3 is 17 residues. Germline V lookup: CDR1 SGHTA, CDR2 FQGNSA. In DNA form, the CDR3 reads TGTGCCAGCAGCTTAGGACTAGCGGGGGGGAGCACAGATACGCAGTATTTT. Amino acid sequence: CASSLGLAGGSTDTQYF.

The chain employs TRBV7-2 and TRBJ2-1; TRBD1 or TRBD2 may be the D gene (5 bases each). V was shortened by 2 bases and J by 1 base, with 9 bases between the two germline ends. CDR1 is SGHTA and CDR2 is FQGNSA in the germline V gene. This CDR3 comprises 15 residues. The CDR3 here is CASSLQWGSYNEQFF. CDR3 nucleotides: TGTGCCAGCAGCTTACAGTGGGGGTCCTACAATGAGCAGTTCTTC. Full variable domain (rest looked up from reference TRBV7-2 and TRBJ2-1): GAGVSQSPSNKVTEKGKDVELRCDPISGHTALYWYRQSLGQGLEFLIYFQGNSAPDKSGLPSDRFSAERTGGSVSTLTIQRTQQEDSAVYLCASSLQWGSYNEQFFGPGTRLTVL.

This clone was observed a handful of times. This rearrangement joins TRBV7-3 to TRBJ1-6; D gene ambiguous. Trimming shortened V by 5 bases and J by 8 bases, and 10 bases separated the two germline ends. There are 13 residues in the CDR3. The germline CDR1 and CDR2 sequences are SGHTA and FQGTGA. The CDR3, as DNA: TGTGCCAGCAGCATGAGGGTTGATTCACCCCTCCACTTT. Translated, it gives CASSMRVDSPLHF.

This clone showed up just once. The CDR3 protein is CASSLGGTLEQYF. The CDR3 DNA is TGTGCCAGCAGCTTAGGGGGGACACTAGAGCAGTACTTC. The genes are TRBV7-8 and TRBJ2-7; a weak D match, TRBD1 (6 bases). This CDR3 contains 13 residues. Trimming left V 1 base short and J 7 bases short, with 11 bases between. The germline V gene has CDR1 SGHVS and CDR2 FQNEAQ.

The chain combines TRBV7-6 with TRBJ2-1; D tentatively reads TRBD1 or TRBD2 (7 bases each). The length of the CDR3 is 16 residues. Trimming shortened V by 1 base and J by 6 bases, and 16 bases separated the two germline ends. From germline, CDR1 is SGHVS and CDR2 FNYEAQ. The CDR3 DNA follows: TGTGCCAGCAGCTTAGAGGGAGGGGGCGCATCCAATGAGCAGTTCTTC. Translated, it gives CASSLEGGGASNEQFF.

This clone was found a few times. The CDR3 DNA reads TGTGCCTGGAGTAACCGGGGTCTCGCAGGAGGTGAGCAGTTCTTC. It codes for CAWSNRGLAGGEQFF. V gene TRBV30 combines with J gene TRBJ2-1; TRBD2 might be the D (5 bases). The V end was cut by 2 bases, the J end by 9 bases, with 20 bases between. Germline values: CDR1 GTSNPN, CDR2 SVGIG (reference sequence). The CDR3 is 15 residues long.

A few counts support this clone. In DNA, the CDR3 is TGTGCCAGCAGCTTTACGGACGGCACGAATGAAAAACTGTTTTTT. It codes for CASSFTDGTNEKLFF. This sequence joins TRBV7-2 and TRBJ1-4, with unresolved D. From germline, CDR1 is SGHTA and CDR2 FQGNSA. V gave up 3 bases and J gave up 5 bases, with 13 bases separating them. The CDR3 spans 15 residues.

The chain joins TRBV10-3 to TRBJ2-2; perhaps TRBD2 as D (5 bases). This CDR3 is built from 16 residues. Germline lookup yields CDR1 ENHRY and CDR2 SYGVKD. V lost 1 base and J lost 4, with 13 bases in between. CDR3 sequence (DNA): TGTGCCATCAGTGAGTTGTCGGAGGCGGGCACCGGGGAGCTGTTTTTT. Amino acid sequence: CAISELSEAGTGELFF.

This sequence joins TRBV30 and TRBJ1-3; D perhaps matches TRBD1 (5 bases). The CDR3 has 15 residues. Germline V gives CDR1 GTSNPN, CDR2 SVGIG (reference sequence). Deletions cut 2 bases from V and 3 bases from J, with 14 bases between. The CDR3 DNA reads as TGTGCCTGGAGTTTCCCCGGGACCCGTGGAAACACCATATATTTT. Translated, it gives CAWSFPGTRGNTIYF.

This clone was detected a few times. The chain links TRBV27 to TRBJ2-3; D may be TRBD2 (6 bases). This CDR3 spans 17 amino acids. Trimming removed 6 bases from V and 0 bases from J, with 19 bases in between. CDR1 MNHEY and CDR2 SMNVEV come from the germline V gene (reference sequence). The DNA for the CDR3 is TGTGCCAGCAGCCCCGGCCGCCTAGCGTCTAGCACAGATACGCAGTATTTT. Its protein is CASSPGRLASSTDTQYF.

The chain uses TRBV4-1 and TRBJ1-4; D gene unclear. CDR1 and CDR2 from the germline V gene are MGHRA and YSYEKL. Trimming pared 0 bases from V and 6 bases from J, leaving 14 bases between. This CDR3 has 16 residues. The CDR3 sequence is CASSQEEQDGDEKLFF. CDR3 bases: TGCGCCAGCAGCCAAGAGGAGCAGGACGGCGATGAAAAACTGTTTTTT.

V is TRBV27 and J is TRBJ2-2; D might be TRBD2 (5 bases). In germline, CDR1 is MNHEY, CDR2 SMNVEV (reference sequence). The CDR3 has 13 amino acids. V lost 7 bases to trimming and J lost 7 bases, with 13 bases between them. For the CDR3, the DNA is TGTGCCAGCACCACAGAGGGTAGCGGGGAGCTGTTTTTT. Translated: CASTTEGSGELFF.

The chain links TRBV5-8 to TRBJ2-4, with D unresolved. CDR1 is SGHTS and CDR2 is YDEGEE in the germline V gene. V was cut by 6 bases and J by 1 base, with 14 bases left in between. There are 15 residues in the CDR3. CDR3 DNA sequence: TGTGCCAGCAACCTGGGCCAAATGGCCAAAAACATTCAGTACTTC. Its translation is CASNLGQMAKNIQYF.

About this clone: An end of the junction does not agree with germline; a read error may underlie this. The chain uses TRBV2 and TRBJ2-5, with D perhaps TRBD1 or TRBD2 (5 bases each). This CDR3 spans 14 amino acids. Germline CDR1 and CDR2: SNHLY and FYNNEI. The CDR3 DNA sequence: TGTACCAGCACCCTGGGGCTAGCCGTTGAGACCCAGTACTTC. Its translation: CTSTLGLAVETQYF.

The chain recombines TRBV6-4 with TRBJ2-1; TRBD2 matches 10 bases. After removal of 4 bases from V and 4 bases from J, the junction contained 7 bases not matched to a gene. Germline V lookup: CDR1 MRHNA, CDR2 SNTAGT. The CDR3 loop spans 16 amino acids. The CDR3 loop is CASSGSGGGPYNEQFF. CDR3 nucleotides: TGTGCCAGCAGTGGAAGCGGGGGGGGCCCTTACAATGAGCAGTTCTTC.

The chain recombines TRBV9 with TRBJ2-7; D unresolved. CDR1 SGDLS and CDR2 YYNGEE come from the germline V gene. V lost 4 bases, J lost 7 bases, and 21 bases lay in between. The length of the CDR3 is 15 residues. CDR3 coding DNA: TGTGCCAGCAGCACCCCCCCGAAGGTACTTTGTGAGCAGTACTTC. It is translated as CASSTPPKVLCEQYF. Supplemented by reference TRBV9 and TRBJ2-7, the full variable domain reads DSGVTQTPKHLITATGQRVTLRCSPRSGDLSVYWYQQSLDQGLQFLIQYYNGEERAKGNILERFSAQQFPDLHSELNLSSLELGDSALYFCASSTPPKVLCEQYFGPGTRLTVT.

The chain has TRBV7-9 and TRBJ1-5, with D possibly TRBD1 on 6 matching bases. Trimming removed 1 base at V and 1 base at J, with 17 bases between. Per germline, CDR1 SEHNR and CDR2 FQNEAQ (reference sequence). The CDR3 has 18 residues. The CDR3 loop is CASSLGGGRGVSNQPQHF. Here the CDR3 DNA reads TGTGCCAGCAGCTTAGGGGGGGGCAGGGGAGTGAGCAATCAGCCCCAGCATTTT. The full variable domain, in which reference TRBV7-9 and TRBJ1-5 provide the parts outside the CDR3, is DTGVSQNPRHKITKRGQNVTFRCDPISEHNRLYWYRQTLGQGPEFLTYFQNEAQLEKSRLLSDRFSAERPKGSFSTLEIQRTEQGDSAMYLCASSLGGGRGVSNQPQHFGDGTRLSIL.

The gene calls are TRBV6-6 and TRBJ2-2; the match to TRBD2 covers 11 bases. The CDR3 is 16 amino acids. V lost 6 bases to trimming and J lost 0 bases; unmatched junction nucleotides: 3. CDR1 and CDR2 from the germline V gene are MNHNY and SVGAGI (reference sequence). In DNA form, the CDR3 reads TGTGCCAGCAGCTTAGCGGGGGGGTCGAACACCGGGGAGCTGTTTTTT. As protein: CASSLAGGSNTGELFF.

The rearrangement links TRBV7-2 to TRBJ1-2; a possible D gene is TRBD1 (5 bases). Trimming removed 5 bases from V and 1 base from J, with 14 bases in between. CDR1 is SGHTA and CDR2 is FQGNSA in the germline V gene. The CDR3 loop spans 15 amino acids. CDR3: CASSQGVGGNYGYTF. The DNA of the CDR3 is TGTGCCAGCAGCCAAGGGGTTGGGGGTAACTATGGCTACACCTTC.